This T cell receptor beta chain comes out of a study of blood T cells in healthy people across ages. The authors ran a second PCR of about 6 to 11 cycles using a sample-barcoded 5' primer and a J-beta primer mix. TCRdb used MiXCR to reprocess the 5' RACE reads, holding one entry per CDR3 protein. The sample has about 1.5 million distinct CDR3 sequences, 35% to 45% seen once; the top ten hold around 4%. At least ten counts were recorded for this clonotype. The CDR3 is made up of 12 amino acids. Trimming cost V 1 base and J 7 bases, with 7 bases left between them. The sequence derives from a young woman in good health. The specimen was blood. This chain uses TRBV12-3 or TRBV12-4 with TRBJ1-2; D unclear. The CDR3 DNA reads TGTGCCAGCAGTTTAGGGCGGGGTGGCTACACCTTC. It is translated as CASSLGRGGYTF.